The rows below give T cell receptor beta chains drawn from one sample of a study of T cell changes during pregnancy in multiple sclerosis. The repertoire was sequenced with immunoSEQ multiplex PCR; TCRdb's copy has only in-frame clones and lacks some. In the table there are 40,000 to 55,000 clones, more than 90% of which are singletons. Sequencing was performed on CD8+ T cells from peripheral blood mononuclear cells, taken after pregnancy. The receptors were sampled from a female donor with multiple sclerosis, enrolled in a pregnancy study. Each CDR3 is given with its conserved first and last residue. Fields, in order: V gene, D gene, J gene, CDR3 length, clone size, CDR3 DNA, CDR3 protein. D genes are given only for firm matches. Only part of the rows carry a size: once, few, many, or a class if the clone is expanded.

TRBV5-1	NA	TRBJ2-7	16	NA	TGCGCCAGCAGGGTGGGGTTGGGACTGGAGTTCTACGAGCAGTACTTC	CASRVGLGLEFYEQYF
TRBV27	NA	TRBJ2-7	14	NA	TGTGCCAGCAGTTTAAAGGGGACATCTTGGGAGCAGTACTTC	CASSLKGTSWEQYF
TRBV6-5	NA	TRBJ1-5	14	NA	TGTGCCAGCAGTTTCGGCGGCGATAATCAGCCCCAGCATTTT	CASSFGGDNQPQHF
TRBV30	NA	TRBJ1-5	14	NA	TGTGCCTGGAGTGTAGGGGTTAGCAATCAGCCCCAGCATTTT	CAWSVGVSNQPQHF
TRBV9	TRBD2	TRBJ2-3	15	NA	TGTGCCAGCAGCGGAATAGCGGGAGTCACAGATACGCAGTATTTT	CASSGIAGVTDTQYF
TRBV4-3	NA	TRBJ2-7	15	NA	TGCGCCAGCAGCCAAGAAGTGACAGTTTCCTACGAGCAGTACTTC	CASSQEVTVSYEQYF
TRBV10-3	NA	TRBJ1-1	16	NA	TGTGCCATCAGTGAGTCGGGGGCAAGCCGGGACACTGAAGCTTTCTTT	CAISESGASRDTEAFF
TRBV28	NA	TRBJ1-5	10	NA	TGTGCCAGCAGCGATCAGCCCCAGCATTTT	CASSDQPQHF
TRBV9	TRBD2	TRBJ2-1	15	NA	TGTGCCAGCAGCGTGTCTCTCGGACTAGGAAATGAGCAGTTCTTC	CASSVSLGLGNEQFF
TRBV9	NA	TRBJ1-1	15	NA	TGTGCCAGCAGCGTAGAAAACAGGGCGAACACTGAAGCTTTCTTT	CASSVENRANTEAFF
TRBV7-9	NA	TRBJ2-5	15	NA	TGTGCCAGCAGCGGCACCACGGTCGGAGAAGAGACCCAGTACTTC	CASSGTTVGEETQYF
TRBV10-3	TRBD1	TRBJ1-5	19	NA	TGTGCCATCAGTTCTTGGGATTCGCAGACAGGGGCAAACCGGCAGCCCCAGCATTTT	CAISSWDSQTGANRQPQHF
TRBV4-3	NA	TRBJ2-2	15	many	TGCGCCAGCAGCAAGGCCTCGGACTCGACCGGGGAGCTGTTTTTT	CASSKASDSTGELFF
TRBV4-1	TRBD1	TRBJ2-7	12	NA	TGCGCCAGCACCGGGACAGGGCTCGAGCAGTACTTC	CASTGTGLEQYF
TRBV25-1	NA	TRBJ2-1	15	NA	TGTGCCAGCAGCCCGCGAGTCGGCTCCTACAATGAGCAGTTCTTC	CASSPRVGSYNEQFF
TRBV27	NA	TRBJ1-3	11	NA	TGTGCCAGCTACTCGGGAAACACCATATATTTT	CASYSGNTIYF
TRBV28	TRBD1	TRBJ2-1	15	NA	TGTGCCAGCAGTATACTACAGGGGAACTACAATGAGCAGTTCTTC	CASSILQGNYNEQFF
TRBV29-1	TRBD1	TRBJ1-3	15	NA	TGCAGCGCTAGGGCCGGGACAGGTGCTGGAAACACCATATATTTT	CSARAGTGAGNTIYF
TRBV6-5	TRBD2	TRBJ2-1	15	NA	TGTGCCAGCAGTTACGCTAGCGGGGTATACAATGAGCAGTTCTTC	CASSYASGVYNEQFF
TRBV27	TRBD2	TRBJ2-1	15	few	TGTGCCAGCAGTTTATCTGGGGGGGTGGGCAATGAGCAGTTCTTC	CASSLSGGVGNEQFF
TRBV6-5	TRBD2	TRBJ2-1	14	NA	TGTGCCAGCGGCGAGGCTAGCGGGAACAATGAGCAGTTCTTC	CASGEASGNNEQFF
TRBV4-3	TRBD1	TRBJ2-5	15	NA	TGCGCCAGCAGCCAAGGTCCAGGGGGCAGAGAGACCCAGTACTTC	CASSQGPGGRETQYF
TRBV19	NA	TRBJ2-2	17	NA	TGTGCCAGTAGTATTTTGGGTGGGGCCGCTGGTACCGGGGAGCTGTTTTTT	CASSILGGAAGTGELFF
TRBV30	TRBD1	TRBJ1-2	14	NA	TGTGCCTGGAGTGGAGAGGACAGGCACTATGGCTACACCTTC	CAWSGEDRHYGYTF
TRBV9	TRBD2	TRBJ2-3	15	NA	TGTGCCAGCAGCGTAGTAGCGGGAGTCACAGATACGCAGTATTTT	CASSVVAGVTDTQYF
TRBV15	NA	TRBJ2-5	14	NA	TGTGCCACCAGCTCCACCGCGGGGAAAGAGACCCAGTACTTC	CATSSTAGKETQYF
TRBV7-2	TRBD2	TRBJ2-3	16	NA	TGTGCCAGCAGCTTTTTTTGGACTAGCGAGGCAGATACGCAGTATTTT	CASSFFWTSEADTQYF
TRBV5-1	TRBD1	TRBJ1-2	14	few	TGCGCCAGCAGCTTGGCTACCGGGACAGATGGCTACACCTTC	CASSLATGTDGYTF
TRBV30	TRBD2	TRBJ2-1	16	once	TGTGCCCGCGGGACTAGCGGGAGAGGGACCTACAATGAGCAGTTCTTC	CARGTSGRGTYNEQFF
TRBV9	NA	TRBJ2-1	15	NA	TGTGCCAGCAGCGTGGGGGAGGGGGGGTACAATGAGCAGTTCTTC	CASSVGEGGYNEQFF
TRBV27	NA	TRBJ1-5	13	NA	TGTGCCAGCAGTTGGACTGGGAATAAGCCCCAGCATTTT	CASSWTGNKPQHF
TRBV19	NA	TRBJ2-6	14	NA	TGTGCCAGTAGTCCTAGCTCTGGGGCCAACGTCCTGACTTTC	CASSPSSGANVLTF